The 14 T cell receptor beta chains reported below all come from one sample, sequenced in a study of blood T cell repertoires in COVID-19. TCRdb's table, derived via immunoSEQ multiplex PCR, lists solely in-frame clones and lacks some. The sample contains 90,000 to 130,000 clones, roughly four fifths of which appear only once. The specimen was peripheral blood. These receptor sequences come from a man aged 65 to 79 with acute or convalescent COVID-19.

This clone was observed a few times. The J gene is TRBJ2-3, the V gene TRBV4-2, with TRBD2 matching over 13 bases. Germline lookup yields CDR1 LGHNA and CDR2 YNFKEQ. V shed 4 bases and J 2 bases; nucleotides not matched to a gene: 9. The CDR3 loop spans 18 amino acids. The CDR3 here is CASSPDRLAGGYTDTQYF. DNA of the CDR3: TGTGCCAGCAGCCCCGACCGACTAGCGGGAGGATACACAGATACGCAGTATTTT.

The CDR3 DNA follows: TGTGCCAGCAGCCTGGACATAAGCACAGATACGCAGTATTTT. It codes for CASSLDISTDTQYF. The chain couples TRBV5-4 to TRBJ2-3; D possibly corresponds to TRBD1 (5 bases). CDR1 SGHNT and CDR2 YYREEE come from the germline V gene (reference sequence). V was clipped by 4 bases and J by 0 bases, with 9 bases between them. This CDR3 region has 14 residues.

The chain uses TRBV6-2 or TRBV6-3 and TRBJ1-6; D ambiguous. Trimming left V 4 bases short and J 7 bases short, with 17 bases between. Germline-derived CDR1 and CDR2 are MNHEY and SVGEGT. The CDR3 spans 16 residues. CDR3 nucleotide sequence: TGTGCCAGCAGTTTACCGGGCCCCAGGAGGAATTCACCCCTCCACTTT. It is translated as CASSLPGPRRNSPLHF.

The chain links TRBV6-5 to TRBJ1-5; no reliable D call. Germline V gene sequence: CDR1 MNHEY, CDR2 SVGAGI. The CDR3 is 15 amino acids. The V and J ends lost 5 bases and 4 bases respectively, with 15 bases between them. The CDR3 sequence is CASSTRGGLNQPQHF. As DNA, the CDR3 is TGTGCCAGCAGTACCCGGGGAGGGCTTAATCAGCCCCAGCATTTT.

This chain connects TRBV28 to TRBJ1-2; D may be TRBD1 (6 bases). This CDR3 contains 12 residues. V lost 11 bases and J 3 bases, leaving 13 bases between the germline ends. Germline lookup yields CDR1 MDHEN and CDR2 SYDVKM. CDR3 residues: CACQQGDYGYTF. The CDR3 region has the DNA TGTGCCTGTCAACAGGGCGACTATGGCTACACCTTC.

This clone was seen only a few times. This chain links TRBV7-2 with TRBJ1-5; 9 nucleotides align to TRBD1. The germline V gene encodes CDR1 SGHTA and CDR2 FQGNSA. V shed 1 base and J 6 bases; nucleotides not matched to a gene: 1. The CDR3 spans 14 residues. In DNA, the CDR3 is TGTGCCAGCAGCTTAGTGACAGGGGGTCAGCCCCAGCATTTT. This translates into CASSLVTGGQPQHF.

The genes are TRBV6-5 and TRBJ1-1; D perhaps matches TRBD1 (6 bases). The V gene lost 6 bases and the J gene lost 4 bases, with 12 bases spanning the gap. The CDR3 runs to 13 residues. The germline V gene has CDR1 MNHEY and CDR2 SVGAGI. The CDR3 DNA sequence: TGTGCCAGCAGGACAGGCCTGGGCACTGAAGCTTTCTTT. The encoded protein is CASRTGLGTEAFF.

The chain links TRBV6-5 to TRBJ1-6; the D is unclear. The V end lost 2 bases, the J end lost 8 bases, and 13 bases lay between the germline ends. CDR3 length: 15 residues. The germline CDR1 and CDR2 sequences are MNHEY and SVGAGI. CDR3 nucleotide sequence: TGTGCCAGCAGTTACATCCCCAACTTGGATTCACCCCTCCACTTT. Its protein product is CASSYIPNLDSPLHF.

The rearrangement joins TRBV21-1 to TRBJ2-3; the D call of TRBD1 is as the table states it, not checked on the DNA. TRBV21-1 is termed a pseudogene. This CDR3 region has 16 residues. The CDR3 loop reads CASSKETGGWTDTQYF. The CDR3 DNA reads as TGTGCCAGCAGCAAAGAAACAGGGGGCTGGACAGATACGCAGTATTTT.

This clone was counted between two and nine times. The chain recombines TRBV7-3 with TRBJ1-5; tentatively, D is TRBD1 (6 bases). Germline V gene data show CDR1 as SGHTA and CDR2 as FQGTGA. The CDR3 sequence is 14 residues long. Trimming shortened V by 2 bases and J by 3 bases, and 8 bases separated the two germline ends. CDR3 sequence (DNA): TGTGCCAGCAGCTTAGGGGACATCAATCAGCCCCAGCATTTT. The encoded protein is CASSLGDINQPQHF.

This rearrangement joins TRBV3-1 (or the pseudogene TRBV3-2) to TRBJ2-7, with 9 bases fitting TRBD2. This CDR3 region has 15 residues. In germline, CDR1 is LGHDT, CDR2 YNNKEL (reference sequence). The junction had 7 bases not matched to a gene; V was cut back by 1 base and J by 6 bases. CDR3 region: CASSQGASGMREQYF. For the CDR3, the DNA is TGTGCCAGCAGCCAAGGGGCTAGCGGGATGCGCGAGCAGTACTTC.

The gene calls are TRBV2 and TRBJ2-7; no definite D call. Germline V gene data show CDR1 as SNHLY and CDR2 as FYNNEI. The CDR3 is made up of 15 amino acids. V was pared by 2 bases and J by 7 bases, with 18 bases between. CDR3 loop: CASSETPRLTWEQYF. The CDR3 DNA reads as TGTGCCAGCAGTGAAACCCCTCGACTTACATGGGAGCAGTACTTC.

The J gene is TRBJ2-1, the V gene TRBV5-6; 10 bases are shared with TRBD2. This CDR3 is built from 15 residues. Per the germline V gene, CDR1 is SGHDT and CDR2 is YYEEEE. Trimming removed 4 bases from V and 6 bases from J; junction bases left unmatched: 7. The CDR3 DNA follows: TGTGCCAGCAGCCCGCTAGCGGGAGCGCGCAATGAGCAGTTCTTC. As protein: CASSPLAGARNEQFF.

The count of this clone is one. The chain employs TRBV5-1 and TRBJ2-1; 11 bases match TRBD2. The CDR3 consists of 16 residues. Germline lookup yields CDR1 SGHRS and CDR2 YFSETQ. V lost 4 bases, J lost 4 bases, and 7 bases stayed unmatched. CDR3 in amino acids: CASSQLAGVGYNEQFF. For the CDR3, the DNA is TGCGCCAGCAGCCAACTAGCGGGAGTAGGGTACAATGAGCAGTTCTTC.